A selection of T cell receptor beta chains follows, all from one sample in a study of shared clonotypes between healthy human individuals. Assay used: immunoSEQ multiplex PCR; TCRdb lists only in-frame clones, some missing. The table lists about a million clones, 70% to 80% of them singletons. Sequenced: memory CD4+ T cells from PBMCs. These receptors all come from a man aged 18 to 29 in good health. Some clones in this sample may be carry-over from other donors' samples. The CDR3 runs from the conserved cysteine through the conserved F or W. A D gene is named only where the DNA matches it firmly. Clone size is given for some rows only: seen once, a few or many times, or a class if the clone is expanded.

DNA | CDR3 | V | D | J | size
TGCAGCGTTGCGGGGGAAGGGGGAATTAAACCCAATGAGCAGTTCTTC | CSVAGEGGIKPNEQFF | TRBV29-1 | - | TRBJ2-1 | -
TGTGCCAGTAGTCGGGGACTAGCGGTTAGCTCCTACGAGCAGTACTTC | CASSRGLAVSSYEQYF | TRBV19 | TRBD2 | TRBJ2-7 | -
TGTGCCAGCAGCCAACAGGGAGGAGGAGAGACCCAGTACTTC | CASSQQGGGETQYF | TRBV7-9 | - | TRBJ2-5 | -
TGTGCCAGCAGTATAACCTTGAACACCGGGGAGCTGTTTTTT | CASSITLNTGELFF | TRBV6-6 | - | TRBJ2-2 | -
TGCGCCAGCAGCGGAGGCACTAGCGGCACCGGGGAGCTGTTTTTT | CASSGGTSGTGELFF | TRBV5-1 | TRBD2 | TRBJ2-2 | -
TGTGCCATCAGTGAACTTCGTAGCTCTGGGGCCAACGTCCTGACTTTC | CAISELRSSGANVLTF | TRBV10-3 | - | TRBJ2-6 | -
TGTGCCACCAGCAGGGGGGAGACCCAGTACTTC | CATSRGETQYF | TRBV15 | - | TRBJ2-5 | -
TGTGCCAGCATCACGGCTGGGCAGCCAAACTATGGCTACACCTTC | CASITAGQPNYGYTF | TRBV5-6 | - | TRBJ1-2 | -
TGTGCCAGCAGCGTCGATGAAGAACAGCCCCAGCATTTT | CASSVDEEQPQHF | TRBV9 | - | TRBJ1-5 | -
TGTGCCACCAGCCGATCTTACAGTGAAAAACTGTTTTTT | CATSRSYSEKLFF | TRBV15 | - | TRBJ1-4 | few
TGTGCCAGCATCCCCCCCCAGGGGGGCACTGAAGCTTTCTTT | CASIPPQGGTEAFF | TRBV6-5 | TRBD1 | TRBJ1-1 | once
TGTGCCAGCAGCTCCAATTCGGGGGAGACCCAGTACTTC | CASSSNSGETQYF | TRBV7-2 | - | TRBJ2-5 | -
TGTGCCAGCAGCTTGGGGGCTGGGGCCGGTGGGGCTTTCTTT | CASSLGAGAGGAFF | TRBV5-6 | - | TRBJ1-1 | -
TGTGCCAGCAGGATGGGGCGGGGAAACACCGGGGAGCTGTTTTTT | CASRMGRGNTGELFF | TRBV6-6 | - | TRBJ2-2 | -
TGTGCCATCAGTGGCAGGACTAGCGGGAGGGCCGATTGGGATACGCAGTATTTT | CAISGRTSGRADWDTQYF | TRBV10-3 | TRBD2 | TRBJ2-3 | -
TGTGCCAGCAGTCCCGGGGGACTAGCAACGGGGGGGCAGTATTTT | CASSPGGLATGGQYF | TRBV6-6 | TRBD2 | TRBJ2-3 | -
TGCGCCAGCAGTGATTTAGTTGTCCCCTCTGGGGATACGCAGTATTTT | CASSDLVVPSGDTQYF | TRBV10-1 | - | TRBJ2-3 | -
TGTGCCAGCAGTTTATGGAGCAGCCTGGGGGAGCTGTTTTTT | CASSLWSSLGELFF | TRBV28 | - | TRBJ2-2 | -
TGCGCCAGCAGCCAGATCGGGACTAGCGGGAGGACCAGGCGGGAGCTGTTTTTT | CASSQIGTSGRTRRELFF | TRBV4-1 | TRBD2 | TRBJ2-2 | -
TGTGCTAGTGGTTTGTTATACCGGGAGCTGTTTTTT | CASGLLYRELFF | TRBV12-5 | - | TRBJ2-2 | once
TGTGCCTGGAGTGTAAGCTCAGTGGGCACAGATACGCAGTATTTT | CAWSVSSVGTDTQYF | TRBV30 | - | TRBJ2-3 | -
TGTGCCAGCGGTACCCTTTCTGGGGCCAACGTCCTGACTTTC | CASGTLSGANVLTF | TRBV7-9 | - | TRBJ2-6 | -
TGCGCCAGCAGCTTCAGGGGACCCCAAGAGACCCAGTACTTC | CASSFRGPQETQYF | TRBV5-1 | - | TRBJ2-5 | -
TGTGCCAGCAGATTGTCGGGGGCTTCTGAGCAGTTCTTC | CASRLSGASEQFF | TRBV28 | - | TRBJ2-1 | -
TGTGCCAGCTCATTTGGGCAGGCCCGCTCTGGAAACACCATATATTTT | CASSFGQARSGNTIYF | TRBV18 | - | TRBJ1-3 | once
TGTGCCAGCAGTTACCAACGCAGGGTGAACACTGAAGCTTTCTTT | CASSYQRRVNTEAFF | TRBV6-5 | - | TRBJ1-1 | -